These T cell receptor beta chains were read from a single sample in a study of neurological immune-mediated disorders. Using its own MiXCR run on the 5' RACE reads, TCRdb lists one record per CDR3 protein. In the table there are about 55,000 distinct CDR3 sequences, 4% to 5.5% of which are singletons. Material: PBMCs. The receptor set was obtained from a man aged 45 to 65 with multiple sclerosis. The CDR3 runs from the conserved cysteine through the conserved F or W.

v_gene,CDR3aa
TRBV20-1,CSARDRGGTGNTPLHF
TRBV27,CASSLLGQGREAFF
TRBV29-1,CSEGDGYTF
TRBV28,CASSLLGVWDRRGDTQYF
TRBV7-2,CASSLGAGLGSPLHF
TRBV7-8,CASSLSGGPTEQFF
TRBV27,CASSLGDRRNTEAFF
TRBV5-1,CASSLGQGVQPQHF
TRBV20-1,CSAIGTDTYEQYF
TRBV5-1,CASSFSAGGEQYF
TRBV7-8,CASSFGRNYEQYF
TRBV5-1,CASSLSPTSTDTQYF
TRBV7-9,CASSYWAEETQYF
TRBV7-9,CASSQPVAGGPDTQYF
TRBV29-1,CSVMTVNSYEQYF
TRBV12-3/TRBV12-4,CASMRGYNEQFF
TRBV28,CASSPMDRTEETQYF
TRBV25-1,CASRGQELTEAFF
TRBV27,CASSLLGEPLNF
TRBV15,CATSRDRDTEAFF
TRBV7-2,CASSPSLNSPLHF
TRBV4-1,CASSQGADFSYEQYF
TRBV29-1,CSVDASGSNEQFF
TRBV7-2,CASSRYAEAFF
TRBV5-8,CASSLGSTGDEQFF
TRBV24-1,CATSDYSTGELFF